The entry below describes one TCR beta chain. The CDR3 covers 14 residues. The germline gives CDR1 SGHTA, CDR2 FQGNSA. V lost 5 bases to trimming and J lost 8 bases, with 15 bases between them. In the PCR, 60 Vbeta and 13 Jbeta primers were used. Sequencing used immunoSEQ multiplex PCR; TCRdb keeps in-frame clones, though not all of them. The sample has 100,000 or so clones, over 70% seen once; the top ten hold 7.5% to 10%. The data stem from a study of cytomegalovirus exposure and HLA in healthy donors. The clonotype originates from a woman aged 40 to 55 in good health and CMV-seropositive. Sequenced input: PBMCs. The J gene is TRBJ1-4, the V gene TRBV7-2, with D tentatively TRBD1 (6 bases). The CDR3, as DNA: TGTGCCAGCAGCACCCGGACAGAGGGGGAAAAACTGTTTTTT. It codes for CASSTRTEGEKLFF.